Below, 5 T cell receptor beta chains from the same sample are listed, as sequenced in a study of beta chain features in type 1 diabetes. Expressed TCRB transcripts were sequenced because the entire RNA isolate underwent reverse transcription. Data came from immunoSEQ multiplex PCR; TCRdb stores just in-frame clones and leaves some out. This sample has about 450,000 clones, with more than 9.5% found just once. Sequenced material: naive CD4+ T cells from blood. These receptors were taken from a woman aged 18-29 years in good health.

The V and J genes are TRBV7-8 and TRBJ2-4; 8 bases agree with TRBD1. This CDR3 has 15 amino acids. Germline V lookup: CDR1 SGHVS, CDR2 FQNEAQ. Trimming at V came to 5 bases and at J to 8 bases, leaving 11 bases not matched to a gene. The CDR3 DNA sequence: TGTGCCAGCAGCCGGATTTGGCAACAGGGGGACATTCAGTACTTC. Translation gives CASSRIWQQGDIQYF. Looking up the rest from reference TRBV7-8 and TRBJ2-4 gives the full variable domain: GAGVSQSPRYKVAKRGQDVALRCDPISGHVSLFWYQQALGQGPEFLTYFQNEAQLDKSGLPSDRFFAERPEGSVSTLKIQRTQQEDSAVYLCASSRIWQQGDIQYFGAGTRLSVL.

V gene TRBV2 combines with J gene TRBJ1-5; D call uncertain. Germline values: CDR1 SNHLY, CDR2 FYNNEI. CDR3 size: 15 residues. With 2 bases removed from V and 4 bases from J, the gap between germline ends came to 12 bases. CDR3 sequence (DNA): TGTGCCAGCAGTGAACGGCGGCGGACTAATCAGCCCCAGCATTTT. Its protein product is CASSERRRTNQPQHF.

This chain connects TRBV15 to TRBJ2-5; D unclear. Germline V gives CDR1 LNHNV, CDR2 YYDKDF (reference sequence). The CDR3 runs to 17 residues. V was trimmed by 0 bases and J by 5 bases, leaving 19 bases between them. CDR3 in amino acids: CATSRDWATRARETQYF. As DNA, the CDR3 is TGTGCCACCAGCAGAGATTGGGCGACACGGGCTAGGGAGACCCAGTACTTC.

This clone was counted at least ten times. The CDR3 bases are TGTGCCAGCAGCCATTGGCCGAGGAGCTCCTACAATGAGCAGTTCTTC. Protein: CASSHWPRSSYNEQFF. The chain has TRBV14 and TRBJ2-1, with no clear D. Germline V gene lookup returns CDR1 SGHDN and CDR2 FVKESK. V was trimmed by 3 bases and J by 0 bases, leaving 12 bases between them. The CDR3 has 16 residues.

V is TRBV30 and J is TRBJ2-2; 8 bases fit TRBD2. The CDR3 length is 14 residues. J gave up 5 bases and V 4 bases, and 6 bases lay outside the gene matches. CDR1 and CDR2 from the germline V gene are GTSNPN and SVGIG (reference sequence). The DNA for the CDR3 is TGTGCCTGGATGTGGTCTAGCGGGACCGGGGAGCTGTTTTTT. Translated: CAWMWSSGTGELFF.